The following is a T cell receptor beta chain sequence with its context. No antigen is known for it. This sample is part of a study of OX40 agonist ivuxolimab in advanced cancers. Study-wide background: Ivuxolimab, which patients received intravenously every 2 weeks, was dosed at 0.01 to 10 mg/kg.

Libraries were prepared by immunoSEQ multiplex PCR; TCRdb keeps only in-frame clonotypes and omits some of them. The repertoire holds around 95,000 clones, with roughly 88% as singletons. Overall study findings and caveats: Both CD4+ and CD8+ T cell populations in blood had undergone clonal expansion by week 6 at 0.1 to 3.0 mg/kg.

The CDR3 has 14 amino acids. The V gene end was trimmed by 1 base and the J gene end by 4 bases; junction bases not matched to a gene: 3. Per germline, CDR1 SGHTA and CDR2 FQGNSA. This receptor was identified in an adult with an advanced solid tumor such as melanoma, head and neck, liver or kidney cancer. The chain is built from TRBV7-2 and TRBJ2-5; TRBD2 matches 7 bases. The specimen comprised CD4+ or CD8+ T cells sorted from blood, sampled in a trial of the OX40 agonist ivuxolimab. CDR3 region: CASSLDGLGETQYF. The CDR3 region has the DNA TGTGCCAGCAGCTTAGATGGACTAGGAGAGACCCAGTACTTC. Full variable domain (rest looked up from reference TRBV7-2 and TRBJ2-5): GAGVSQSPSNKVTEKGKDVELRCDPISGHTALYWYRQSLGQGLEFLIYFQGNSAPDKSGLPSDRFSAERTGGSVSTLTIQRTQQEDSAVYLCASSLDGLGETQYFGPGTRLLVL.